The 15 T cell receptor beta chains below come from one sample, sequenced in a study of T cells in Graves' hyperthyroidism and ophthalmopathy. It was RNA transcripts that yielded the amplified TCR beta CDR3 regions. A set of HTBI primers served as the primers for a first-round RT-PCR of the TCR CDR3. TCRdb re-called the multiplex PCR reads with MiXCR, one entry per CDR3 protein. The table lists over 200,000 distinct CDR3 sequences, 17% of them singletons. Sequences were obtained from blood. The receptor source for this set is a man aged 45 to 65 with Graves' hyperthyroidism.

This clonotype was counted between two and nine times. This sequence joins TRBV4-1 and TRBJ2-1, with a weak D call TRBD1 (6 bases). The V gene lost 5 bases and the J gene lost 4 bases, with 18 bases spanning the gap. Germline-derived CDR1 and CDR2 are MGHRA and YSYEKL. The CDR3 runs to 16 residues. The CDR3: CASSYRPGQPYNEQFF. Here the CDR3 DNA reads TGCGCCAGCAGCTATCGGCCGGGACAACCATACAATGAGCAGTTCTTC.

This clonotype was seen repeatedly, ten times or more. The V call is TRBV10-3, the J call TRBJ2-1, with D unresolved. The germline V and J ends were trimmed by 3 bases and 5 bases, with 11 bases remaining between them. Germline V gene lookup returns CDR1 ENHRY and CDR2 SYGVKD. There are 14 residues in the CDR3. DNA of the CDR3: TGTGCCATCAGTGACAGTCTACTTAACAATGAGCAGTTCTTC. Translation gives CAISDSLLNNEQFF.

DNA of the CDR3: TGCGCCAGCAGCTCATCTAGCGGGAGTCGCTCCTACAATGAGCAGTTCTTC. This gives the protein CASSSSSGSRSYNEQFF. The chain has TRBV5-1 and TRBJ2-1; 10 bases are shared with TRBD2. The ends lost 3 bases at V and 0 bases at J; junction bases unmatched: 6. Germline V gene data show CDR1 as SGHRS and CDR2 as YFSETQ. This CDR3 has 17 amino acids.

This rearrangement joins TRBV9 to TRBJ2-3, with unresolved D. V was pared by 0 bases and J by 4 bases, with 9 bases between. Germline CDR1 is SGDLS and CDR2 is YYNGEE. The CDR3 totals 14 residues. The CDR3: CASSVDGWADTQYF. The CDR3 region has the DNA TGTGCCAGCAGCGTAGATGGGTGGGCAGATACGCAGTATTTT.

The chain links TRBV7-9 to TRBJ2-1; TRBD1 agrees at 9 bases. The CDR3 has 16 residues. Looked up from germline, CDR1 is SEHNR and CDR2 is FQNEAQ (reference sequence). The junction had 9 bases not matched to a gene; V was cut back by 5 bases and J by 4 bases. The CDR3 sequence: CASSGRGGTGYNEQFF. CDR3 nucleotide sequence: TGTGCCAGCAGCGGAAGAGGGGGGACAGGGTACAATGAGCAGTTCTTC.

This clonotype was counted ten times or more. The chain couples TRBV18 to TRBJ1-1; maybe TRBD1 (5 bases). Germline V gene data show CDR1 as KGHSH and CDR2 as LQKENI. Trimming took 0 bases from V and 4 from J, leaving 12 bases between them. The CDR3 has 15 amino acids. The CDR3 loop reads CASSPPVGEATEAFF. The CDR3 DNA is TGTGCCAGCTCACCACCGGTAGGGGAGGCCACTGAAGCTTTCTTT.

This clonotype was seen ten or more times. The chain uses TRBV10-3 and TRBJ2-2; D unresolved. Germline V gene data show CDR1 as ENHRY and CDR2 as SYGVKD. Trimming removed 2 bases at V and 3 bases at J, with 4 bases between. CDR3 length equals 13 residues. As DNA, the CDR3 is TGTGCCATCAGTGAGGTGGACACCGGGGAGCTGTTTTTT. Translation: CAISEVDTGELFF.

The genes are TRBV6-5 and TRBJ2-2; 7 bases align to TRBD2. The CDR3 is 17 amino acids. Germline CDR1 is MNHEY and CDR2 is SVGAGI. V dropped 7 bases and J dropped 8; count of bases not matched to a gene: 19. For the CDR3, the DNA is TGTGCCAGCATTAGACTAGTGGGAGGGCCCGGATCAGGGGAGCTGTTTTTT. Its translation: CASIRLVGGPGSGELFF.

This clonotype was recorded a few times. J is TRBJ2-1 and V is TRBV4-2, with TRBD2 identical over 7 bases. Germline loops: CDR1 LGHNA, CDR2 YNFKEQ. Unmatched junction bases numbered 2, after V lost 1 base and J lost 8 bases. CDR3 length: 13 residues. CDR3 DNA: TGTGCCAGCAGCCAAGTGGGGGGGTATGAGCAGTTCTTC. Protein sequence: CASSQVGGYEQFF.

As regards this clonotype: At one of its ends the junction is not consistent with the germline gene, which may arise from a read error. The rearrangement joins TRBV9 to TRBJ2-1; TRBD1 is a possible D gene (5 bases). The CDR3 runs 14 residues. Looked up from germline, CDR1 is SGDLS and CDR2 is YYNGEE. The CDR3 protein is CASSVAGQGYEKFF. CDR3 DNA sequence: TGTGCCAGCAGCGTAGCTGGGCAGGGTTATGAGAAGTTCTTC.

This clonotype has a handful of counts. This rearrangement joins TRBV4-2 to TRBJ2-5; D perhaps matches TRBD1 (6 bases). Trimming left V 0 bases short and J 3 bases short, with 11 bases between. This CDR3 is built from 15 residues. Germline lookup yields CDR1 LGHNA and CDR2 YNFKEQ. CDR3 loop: CASSQEPAGEETQYF. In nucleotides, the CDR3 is TGTGCCAGCAGCCAAGAGCCGGCAGGGGAAGAGACCCAGTACTTC.

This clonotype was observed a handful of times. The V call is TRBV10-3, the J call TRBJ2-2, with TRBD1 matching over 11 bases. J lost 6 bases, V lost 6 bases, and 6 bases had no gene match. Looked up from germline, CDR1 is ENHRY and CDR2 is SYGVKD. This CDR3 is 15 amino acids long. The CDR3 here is CAISPGTGGAGELFF. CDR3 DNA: TGTGCCATCAGCCCCGGGACAGGGGGTGCCGGGGAGCTGTTTTTT.

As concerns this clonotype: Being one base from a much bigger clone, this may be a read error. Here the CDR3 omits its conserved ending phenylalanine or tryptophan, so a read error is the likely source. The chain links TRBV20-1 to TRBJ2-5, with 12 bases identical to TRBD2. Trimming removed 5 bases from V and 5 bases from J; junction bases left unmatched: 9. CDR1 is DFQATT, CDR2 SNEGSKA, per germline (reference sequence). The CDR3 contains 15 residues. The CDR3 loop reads CSAQSLAGGSETQYL. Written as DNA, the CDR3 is TGCAGTGCTCAATCACTAGCGGGAGGTTCGGAGACCCAGTACCTC.

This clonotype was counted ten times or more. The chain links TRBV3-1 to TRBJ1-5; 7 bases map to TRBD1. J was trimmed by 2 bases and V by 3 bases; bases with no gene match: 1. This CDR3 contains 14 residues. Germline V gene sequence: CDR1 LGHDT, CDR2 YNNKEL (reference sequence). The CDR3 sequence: CASSHGTGNQPQHF. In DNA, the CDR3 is TGTGCCAGCAGCCACGGGACAGGCAATCAGCCCCAGCATTTT. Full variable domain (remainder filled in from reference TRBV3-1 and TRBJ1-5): DTAVSQTPKYLVTQMGNDKSIKCEQNLGHDTMYWYKQDSKKFLKIMFSYNNKELIINETVPNRFSPKSPDKAHLNLHINSLELGDSAVYFCASSHGTGNQPQHFGDGTRLSIL.

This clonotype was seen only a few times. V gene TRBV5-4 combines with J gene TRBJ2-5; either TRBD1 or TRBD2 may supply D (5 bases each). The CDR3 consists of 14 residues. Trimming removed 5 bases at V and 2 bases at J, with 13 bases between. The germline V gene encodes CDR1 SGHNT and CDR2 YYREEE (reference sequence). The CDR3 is CASSRQGEQETQYF. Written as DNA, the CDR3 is TGTGCCAGCAGTAGGCAGGGAGAGCAAGAGACCCAGTACTTC.